The 14 T cell receptor beta chains below all came from one sample that was sequenced in a study of cytomegalovirus exposure and HLA in healthy donors. The PCR employed 60 Vbeta primers together with 13 Jbeta primers. Method: immunoSEQ multiplex PCR; TCRdb's copy keeps in-frame clones and lacks some. The table shows under 150,000 clones, with 60% to 85% occurring only once. Sequencing was carried out using PBMCs. These receptors originate from a woman younger than 35 in good health and CMV-seronegative.

The gene calls are TRBV7-8 and TRBJ1-2; D gene uncertain. V was trimmed by 4 bases and J by 1 base, leaving 4 bases between them. Per germline, CDR1 SGHVS and CDR2 FQNEAQ. This CDR3 is 12 amino acids long. The chain's CDR3 is CASSSDNYGYTF. For the CDR3, the DNA is TGTGCCAGCAGCTCAGATAACTATGGCTACACCTTC.

This clone is a singleton in its sample. The CDR3 protein is CASSYRGASEQYF. CDR3 coding DNA: TGTGCCAGCAGTTATCGAGGAGCGTCGGAGCAGTACTTC. This rearrangement joins TRBV6-5 to TRBJ2-7; D gene uncertain. Looked up from germline, CDR1 is MNHEY and CDR2 is SVGAGI. CDR3 length: 13 residues. The V and J ends lost 3 bases and 7 bases respectively, with 13 bases between them.

V gene TRBV5-1 combines with J gene TRBJ1-2; 9 nucleotides align to TRBD1. Trimming at V came to 4 bases and at J to 5 bases, leaving 6 bases not matched to a gene. The germline gives CDR1 SGHRS, CDR2 YFSETQ. This CDR3 region has 14 residues. The DNA of the CDR3 is TGCGCCAGCAGCCCCCCGGACAGGGGATATGGCTACACCTTC. Protein sequence: CASSPPDRGYGYTF.

The chain carries TRBV2 and TRBJ2-7; 7 nucleotides align to TRBD1. In germline, CDR1 is SNHLY, CDR2 FYNNEI. With 6 bases clipped from V and 6 bases from J, the junction kept 8 bases outside the gene matches. This CDR3 comprises 13 residues. CDR3 amino acids: CASRDRARGEQYF. The DNA for the CDR3 is TGTGCCAGCAGAGACAGGGCGAGGGGCGAGCAGTACTTC. The complete variable domain, with remaining parts taken from reference TRBV2 and TRBJ2-7, reads EPEVTQTPSHQVTQMGQEVILRCVPISNHLYFYWYRQILGQKVEFLVSFYNNEISEKSEIFDDQFSVERPDGSNFTLKIRSTKLEDSAMYFCASRDRARGEQYFGPGTRLTVT.

The rearrangement uses TRBV2 and TRBJ1-1, with no clear D. The V end was cut by 5 bases, the J end by 0 bases, with 10 bases between. Germline V gene data show CDR1 as SNHLY and CDR2 as FYNNEI. The CDR3 is made up of 14 amino acids. CDR3 in amino acids: CASSLTVMNTEAFF. CDR3 DNA sequence: TGTGCCAGCAGTTTAACAGTGATGAACACTGAAGCTTTCTTT.

V gene TRBV19 combines with J gene TRBJ2-7, with TRBD2 matching 8 bases. The germline gives CDR1 LNHDA, CDR2 SQIVND (reference sequence). The CDR3 consists of 15 residues. With 3 bases clipped from V and 2 bases from J, the junction kept 6 bases outside the gene matches. CDR3 nucleotides: TGTGCCAGTAGTATTTCCGCGGGAGGAACCTACGAGCAGTACTTC. Translating it yields CASSISAGGTYEQYF.

This chain links TRBV10-1 with TRBJ2-1; 10 nucleotides align to TRBD2. Germline loops: CDR1 WNHNN, CDR2 SYGVQD (reference sequence). The CDR3 totals 15 residues. The V gene end was trimmed by 3 bases and the J gene end by 9 bases; junction bases not matched to a gene: 8. CDR3 in amino acids: CASSDFPSGSPEQFF. CDR3 coding DNA: TGCGCCAGCAGTGATTTCCCTAGCGGGAGTCCTGAGCAGTTCTTC.

J is TRBJ2-2 and V is TRBV6-8, with 11 nucleotides matching TRBD2. CDR1 MNHGY and CDR2 SAAAGT come from the germline V gene. This CDR3 is 17 amino acids long. J gave up 0 bases and V 5 bases, and 5 bases lay outside the gene matches. The CDR3 DNA is TGTGCCAGCAGTGGCGGACTAGCGGGCGCGAACACCGGGGAGCTGTTTTTT. Translated, it gives CASSGGLAGANTGELFF.

This sequence joins TRBV5-1 and TRBJ2-3; D remains unclear. The CDR3 is 12 residues long. The germline V gene has CDR1 SGHRS and CDR2 YFSETQ. V was shortened by 2 bases and J by 4 bases, with 5 bases between the two germline ends. CDR3 in amino acids: CASSFSADTQYF. CDR3 coding DNA: TGCGCCAGCAGCTTCTCGGCAGATACGCAGTATTTT.

The chain links TRBV12-5 to TRBJ1-2, with D hard to call. The length of the CDR3 is 12 residues. V lost 6 bases and J lost 5, with 10 bases in between. Germline V lookup: CDR1 LGHNT, CDR2 FRNRAP. CDR3 sequence (DNA): TGTGCTAGTGGGTTCGAGGGATATGGCTACACCTTC. It specifies CASGFEGYGYTF. The full variable domain, in which reference TRBV12-5 and TRBJ1-2 provide the parts outside the CDR3, is DARVTQTPRHKVTEMGQEVTMRCQPILGHNTVFWYRQTMMQGLELLAYFRNRAPLDDSGMPKDRFSAEMPDATLATLKIQPSEPRDSAVYFCASGFEGYGYTFGSGTRLTVV.

The rearrangement uses TRBV2 and TRBJ2-1; D not certain. Deletions cut 7 bases from V and 5 bases from J, with 6 bases between. Germline V gives CDR1 SNHLY, CDR2 FYNNEI. This CDR3 comprises 11 residues. The CDR3 here is CASKPDNEQFF. The CDR3, as DNA: TGTGCCAGCAAGCCCGACAATGAGCAGTTCTTC.

The V call is TRBV30, the J call TRBJ2-5; TRBD2 matches at 11 bases. The germline V gene has CDR1 GTSNPN and CDR2 SVGIG (reference sequence). Trimming cost V 5 bases and J 4 bases; bases outside gene matches: 12. The CDR3 runs 16 residues. CDR3 residues: CAWEGIAGGPSETQYF. For the CDR3, the DNA is TGTGCCTGGGAGGGGATAGCGGGAGGGCCTTCAGAGACCCAGTACTTC.

In this sample, this clone turned up a few times. The chain employs TRBV12-5 and TRBJ2-7, with TRBD2 matching over 9 bases. CDR3 size: 13 residues. Per the germline V gene, CDR1 is LGHNT and CDR2 is FRNRAP. V lost 11 bases, J lost 2 bases, and 7 bases stayed unmatched. Written as DNA, the CDR3 is TGTGCTTCTACTCCTAGCGGGGCCTACGAGCAGTACTTC. This codes for CASTPSGAYEQYF.

The sample holds a few counts of this clone. This chain uses TRBV2 with TRBJ1-1, with D tentatively TRBD1 (6 bases). The CDR3 is 14 residues long. The germline V and J ends were trimmed by 8 bases and 0 bases, with 13 bases remaining between them. Germline CDR1 and CDR2: SNHLY and FYNNEI. The CDR3 protein is CASDSDRMNTEAFF. The CDR3 nucleotides are TGTGCCAGCGATTCGGACAGAATGAACACTGAAGCTTTCTTT.